This TCR beta chain originates from a study of regulatory T cells in long-lasting Graves disease. Study-wide results and limits: Favoring TRBV28, TRBJ1-2 and TRBJ2-5 was a feature seen in persistent disease.

V lost 6 bases and J lost 6, with 3 bases in between. The length of the CDR3 is 10 residues. Time point specified: persistent/refractory GD, antithyroid drugs over 5 years with positive TRAb. PBMC-extracted RNA yielded the TCR library. This clonotype was counted a few times. Its matching antigen is unknown. The TCR beta library used iRepertoire HTBI primers with Arm-PCR amplification of CDR3. Each CDR3 protein gets one entry after TCRdb re-called the multiplex PCR reads with MiXCR. Among roughly 500,000 distinct CDR3 sequences, approximately 23% were seen once, and the ten largest hold around 13%. V and J are TRBV12-3 or TRBV12-4 and TRBJ1-3; D ambiguous. This receptor was obtained from a female donor with Graves disease. The source was peripheral blood mononuclear cells (PBMCs), collected when the disease was refractory, from a patient treated with antithyroid drugs. The CDR3 spells CASSLNTIYF. The CDR3 bases are TGTGCCAGCAGCTTAAACACCATATATTTT.